This TCR beta chain derives from a study of cytomegalovirus exposure and HLA in healthy donors. This PCR relied on a set of 60 Vbeta primers and 13 Jbeta primers. Method: immunoSEQ multiplex PCR; TCRdb's copy keeps in-frame clones and lacks some. This table has hundreds of thousands of clones, around 84% appearing once. Trimming at V came to 5 bases and at J to 0 bases, leaving 4 bases not matched to a gene. The CDR3 length is 15 residues. CDR1 is GTSNPN and CDR2 is SVGIG in the germline V gene (reference sequence). The chain recombines TRBV30 with TRBJ1-3, with 10 positions matching TRBD1. The source of this sequence is a girl aged 2-9 years in good health and CMV-seronegative. The sample comprised PBMCs. CDR3 sequence: CAWDRGPSSGNTIYF. The CDR3 DNA is TGTGCCTGGGACAGGGGGCCCAGCTCTGGAAACACCATATATTTT.